These T cell receptor beta chains were read from a single sample in a study of tumor-infiltrating lymphocytes in primary liver carcinoma. TCRdb ran MiXCR on the multiplex PCR reads and lists one entry per CDR3 protein. The repertoire consists of around 60,000 distinct CDR3 sequences, with 71% occurring once and the leading ten covering roughly two fifths. Sequencing used liver tumor tissue from sampling region 4. The source of these receptors is a man aged 35 to 55 with primary liver carcinoma and hepatitis B virus infection. Each CDR3 is given with its conserved first and last residue.

v_gene: TRBV6-5
CDR3aa: CASSWGGRDFDEQFF

v_gene: TRBV7-9
CDR3aa: CASGEGETQYF

v_gene: TRBV11-1
CDR3aa: CASSLSRAGANVLTF

v_gene: TRBV20-1
CDR3aa: CSSEGTDMQYF

v_gene: TRBV5-1
CDR3aa: CASSWDKGDTQYF

v_gene: TRBV10-2
CDR3aa: CASIRTRQGKNTGELFF

v_gene: TRBV6-6
CDR3aa: CANSYMGTGLAGAKSGELFF

v_gene: TRBV5-4
CDR3aa: CASSLIESSYGYTF

v_gene: TRBV5-1
CDR3aa: CASGTGNTGELFF

v_gene: TRBV6-6
CDR3aa: CASSDSGRLYGQYF

v_gene: TRBV12-3/TRBV12-4
CDR3aa: CASGQSRRGTQYF

v_gene: TRBV11-2
CDR3aa: CASSGAGVSTDTQYF

v_gene: TRBV29-1
CDR3aa: CSVEGVGDTEAFF

v_gene: TRBV10-3
CDR3aa: CAVGGRPDTQYF

v_gene: TRBV11-2
CDR3aa: CASSLSQDPYNEQLF

v_gene: TRBV6-1
CDR3aa: CARSGDHSNQPQHF

v_gene: TRBV5-6
CDR3aa: CASNLSGNTDTQYF

v_gene: TRBV6-5
CDR3aa: CGSSLGGLGTYEQYF

v_gene: TRBV4-2
CDR3aa: CSSSQDRASGYYEQYF

v_gene: TRBV11-2
CDR3aa: CASRRGRAGIFTEVFF

v_gene: TRBV28
CDR3aa: CASTPDRVVETQYF

v_gene: TRBV11-1
CDR3aa: CASSPILARALQFF

v_gene: TRBV29-1
CDR3aa: CNIATSGTEAEQYF

v_gene: TRBV11-1
CDR3aa: CASNGQVEVETQYF

v_gene: TRBV11-2
CDR3aa: CACSQGTGRTYEQCF

v_gene: TRBV29-1
CDR3aa: CSVGRDWGMNTEAFF

v_gene: TRBV29-1
CDR3aa: CSVLAGWGMSTEAFF

v_gene: TRBV18
CDR3aa: CASTAPGAYNEQFF

v_gene: TRBV12-3/TRBV12-4
CDR3aa: CASSLRGGRITGEQFF

v_gene: TRBV10-1
CDR3aa: CASSTVSAEELFF

v_gene: TRBV29-1
CDR3aa: CSARAGGNEQFF

v_gene: TRBV7-3
CDR3aa: CASSLGGRGVRDTQYF

v_gene: TRBV12-3/TRBV12-4
CDR3aa: CASSFSDPHEQFF

v_gene: TRBV11-2
CDR3aa: CTSNLALGGATTGELFF

v_gene: TRBV11-2
CDR3aa: CASNLDPESSYSEQFF

v_gene: TRBV4-2
CDR3aa: CANSQVALLAGATDTQYF

v_gene: TRBV6-1
CDR3aa: CASSTGTSGQWEQFF

v_gene: TRBV6-5
CDR3aa: CASSSRTGANSPLHF

v_gene: TRBV5-5
CDR3aa: CASSSGQTISNQSQHF

v_gene: TRBV29-1
CDR3aa: CSVSGTEASDTQYF

v_gene: TRBV4-3
CDR3aa: CASCLHLGSSDYEQYF